The entry below describes one T cell receptor (beta chain). Trimming took 4 bases from V and 0 from J; bases not matched to a gene: 2. The CDR3 spans 14 residues. Germline CDR1 LGHDT, CDR2 YNNKEL (reference sequence). Per the original data handling: Reference gene primer amplification gave nucleated cell count estimates. The assay was immunoSEQ multiplex PCR, and TCRdb's table has in-frame clones only and misses some. That table furnishes V, J and clone size, whereas the DNA furnished D and trimming. Found here are about 80,000 clones, around 86% of them singletons; the top ten hold roughly 9%. These data originate in a study of blood T cell repertoires in COVID-19. Study-wide context: Acute-phase and convalescent COVID-19 samples originated in the United States, Italy and Spain. The analysed material was cDNA or gDNA that came from T cells, B-cell-depleted T cells, or PBMCs.

Sequenced input: peripheral blood. The sequence was collected from a human donor in a cohort sampled during active COVID-19. The rearrangement uses TRBV3-1 (or the pseudogene TRBV3-2) and TRBJ1-1, with 7 bases aligning to TRBD1. This CDR3 is CASSRDSLNTEAFF. The CDR3 DNA follows: TGTGCCAGCAGCCGGGACAGCCTGAACACTGAAGCTTTCTTT.